A selection of T cell receptor beta chains follows, all from one sample in a study of radiotherapy plus CTLA-4 blockade in lung cancer. The repertoire was sequenced with immunoSEQ multiplex PCR; TCRdb's copy has only in-frame clones and lacks some. The sample carries about 45,000 clones, roughly 73% recorded once. The source was peripheral blood, collected from a patient treated with radiotherapy plus ipilimumab. The source of these receptors is a human donor with non-small cell lung cancer who had a complete response to radiotherapy plus ipilimumab. CDR3s include the opening cysteine and the closing phenylalanine or tryptophan. A D gene is named only where the DNA matches it firmly. Only some rows state a clone size, as once, few, many or a class for expanded clones.

TRBD1	TRBJ1-4	TRBV28	-	CASSLSGQGNEKLFF	TGTGCCAGCAGTTTATCCGGACAGGGGAATGAAAAACTGTTTTTT
-	TRBJ1-2	TRBV6-6	few	CATESSGYTF	TGTGCCACCGAGTCGAGCGGCTACACCTTC
-	TRBJ2-1	TRBV6-1	-	CASTFGLTDNEQFF	TGTGCCAGCACGTTCGGACTAACCGACAATGAGCAGTTCTTC
-	TRBJ1-2	TRBV6-6	-	CASSYPGGGYTF	TGTGCCAGCAGTTACCCGGGTGGTGGCTACACCTTC
TRBD2	TRBJ2-3	TRBV5-8	-	CASSFHVAGGGTDTQYF	TGTGCCAGCAGCTTCCATGTAGCGGGAGGGGGAACAGATACGCAGTATTTT
-	TRBJ1-1	TRBV29-1	once	CSAQYMNTEAFF	TGCAGCGCTCAGTACATGAACACTGAAGCTTTCTTT
TRBD1	TRBJ1-5	TRBV7-2	-	CASSPTGDNQPQHF	TGTGCCAGCAGCCCCACAGGGGATAATCAGCCCCAGCATTTT
TRBD1	TRBJ1-1	TRBV5-1	few	CASRLQGANTEAFF	TGCGCCAGCAGGTTACAGGGGGCTAACACTGAAGCTTTCTTT
-	TRBJ1-1	TRBV28	-	CASSLLAQSTEAFF	TGTGCCAGCAGTTTATTAGCCCAGAGCACTGAAGCTTTCTTT
TRBD1	TRBJ1-1	TRBV27	few	CASRMTGGNTEAFF	TGTGCCAGCAGGATGACAGGGGGGAACACTGAAGCTTTCTTT
TRBD2	TRBJ2-7	TRBV7-9	once	CASSSTSGRRYEQYF	TGTGCCAGCAGTTCTACTAGCGGGAGACGCTACGAGCAGTACTTC
-	TRBJ2-3	TRBV19	-	CASSMATTDTQYF	TGTGCCAGTAGTATGGCCACAACAGATACGCAGTATTTT
-	TRBJ2-6	TRBV29-1	-	CSVDKGLSSGANVLTF	TGCAGCGTTGATAAGGGGCTCAGCTCTGGGGCCAACGTCCTGACTTTC
TRBD2	TRBJ2-5	TRBV2	-	CASSASGVDQETQYF	TGTGCCAGCAGTGCTAGCGGGGTTGACCAAGAGACCCAGTACTTC
-	TRBJ1-4	TRBV14	-	CASSSDRGIYEKLLF	TGTGCCAGCAGCTCCGATCGGGGGATTTATGAAAAACTGCTTTTT
TRBD2	TRBJ2-5	TRBV19	-	CASSIGNSGGTQAQYF	TGTGCCAGTAGTATAGGAAATAGCGGGGGCACCCAGGCCCAGTACTTC
-	TRBJ1-2	TRBV18	-	CASSPGGGAHGYTF	TGTGCCAGCTCACCCGGTGGGGGGGCGCATGGCTACACCTTC
-	TRBJ2-1	TRBV29-1	-	CSVVSGGPYNEQFF	TGCAGCGTTGTCTCAGGGGGGCCCTACAATGAGCAGTTCTTC
TRBD2	TRBJ2-1	TRBV9	-	CASSALSGSNEQFF	TGTGCCAGCAGCGCGCTTAGCGGGAGCAATGAGCAGTTCTTC
-	TRBJ2-1	TRBV5-1	once	CASSLGQGNNEQFF	TGCGCCAGCAGCTTGGGCCAGGGAAACAATGAGCAGTTCTTC
TRBD1	TRBJ1-1	TRBV5-1	-	CASSEFQGVSEAFF	TGCGCCAGCAGCGAGTTTCAGGGGGTGAGTGAAGCTTTCTTT
TRBD2	TRBJ2-1	TRBV28	-	CASSPTSGRGNEQFF	TGTGCCAGCAGCCCGACTAGCGGGAGGGGGAATGAGCAGTTCTTC
TRBD1	TRBJ1-1	TRBV19	-	CASSPGTGYFFTEAFF	TGTGCCAGTAGTCCCGGGACAGGGTATTTCTTCACTGAAGCTTTCTTT
-	TRBJ2-7	TRBV18	-	CASSPALGAAYEQYF	TGTGCCAGCTCACCAGCCCTGGGGGCGGCCTACGAGCAGTACTTC
-	TRBJ2-7	TRBV27	-	CASSLRIQAAGSHYEQYF	TGTGCCAGCAGTTTACGGATACAGGCAGCCGGGTCTCACTACGAGCAGTACTTC
-	TRBJ2-7	TRBV21-1	-	CASSRPDRDRGYYEQYF	TGTGCCAGCAGCAGACCTGACCGGGACAGGGGCTACTACGAGCAGTACTTC
-	TRBJ2-2	TRBV19	-	CASSIEEGSTGELFF	TGTGCCAGTAGTATAGAGGAGGGGAGCACCGGGGAGCTGTTTTTT
-	TRBJ1-2	TRBV2	-	CASSGTVSPTGYTF	TGTGCCAGCAGTGGGACAGTGAGCCCTACAGGCTACACCTTC
TRBD2	TRBJ2-7	TRBV5-1	-	CASSAHRGDSSPYEQYF	TGCGCCAGCAGCGCACACCGGGGGGACTCCAGCCCCTACGAGCAGTACTTC
-	TRBJ2-6	TRBV5-4	-	CASRWGETSLSSGANVLTF	TGTGCCAGCAGGTGGGGCGAAACTAGCCTGAGCTCTGGGGCCAACGTCCTGACTTTC
-	TRBJ1-2	TRBV4-3	once	CASSPTLSYGYTF	TGCGCCAGCAGCCCCACTCTAAGCTATGGCTACACCTTC
TRBD1	TRBJ2-3	TRBV7-2	-	CASSPPARDSETQYF	TGTGCCAGCAGCCCCCCCGCACGGGACAGTGAAACGCAGTATTTT
-	TRBJ2-7	TRBV4-3	-	CASSQDRGITYEQYF	TGCGCCAGCAGCCAAGATAGGGGTATAACCTACGAGCAGTACTTC
TRBD2	TRBJ2-3	TRBV29-1	-	CSVDGAGGGTDTQYF	TGCAGCGTTGACGGAGCGGGGGGGGGCACAGATACGCAGTATTTT
-	TRBJ2-5	TRBV5-4	-	CASSLVQETQYF	TGTGCCAGCAGCTTGGTACAAGAGACCCAGTACTTC
-	TRBJ2-2	TRBV19	-	CASSIRQGGTGELFF	TGTGCCAGTAGTATCCGGCAGGGCGGCACCGGGGAGCTGTTTTTT
-	TRBJ2-5	TRBV6-1	-	CASGSLGGETQYF	TGTGCCAGCGGCTCTCTCGGAGGCGAGACCCAGTACTTC
-	TRBJ1-3	TRBV10-3	few	CAISAPSAGNTIYF	TGTGCCATATCGGCACCAAGCGCTGGAAACACCATATATTTT
-	TRBJ2-3	TRBV21-1	few	CASSKVCILAGVGTDTQYF	TGTGCCAGCAGCAAAGTCTGTATCCTAGCGGGAGTCGGCACAGATACGCAGTATTTT
-	TRBJ1-1	TRBV7-2	-	CASSTTGRPNTEAFF	TGTGCCAGCAGCACTACAGGGAGACCTAACACTGAAGCTTTCTTT
TRBD1	TRBJ2-7	TRBV27	-	CASSFSYPGQGLYEQYF	TGTGCCAGCAGTTTTTCGTACCCGGGACAGGGGCTATACGAGCAGTACTTC
TRBD1	TRBJ2-7	TRBV5-1	once	CASSIQGLNNEQYF	TGCGCCAGCAGCATACAGGGGTTGAACAACGAGCAGTACTTC
TRBD2	TRBJ2-7	TRBV27	-	CASSPIPGGSGGARYEQYF	TGTGCCAGCAGCCCCATTCCCGGGGGAAGCGGGGGGGCCCGCTACGAGCAGTACTTC
-	TRBJ2-1	TRBV5-1	-	CASSLGSSFNEQFF	TGCGCCAGCAGCTTGGGATCTAGTTTCAATGAGCAGTTCTTC
-	TRBJ2-7	TRBV7-6	-	CASSLNAGEPYEQYF	TGTGCCAGCAGCTTAAATGCGGGCGAGCCCTACGAGCAGTACTTC
TRBD2	TRBJ2-1	TRBV10-3	-	CAISESGLAANEQFF	TGTGCCATCAGTGAGTCGGGACTAGCGGCCAATGAGCAGTTCTTC
-	TRBJ2-7	TRBV6-5	-	CASSPRGEGYEQYF	TGTGCCAGCAGTCCCAGGGGAGAAGGCTACGAGCAGTACTTC
TRBD2	TRBJ2-1	TRBV7-6	-	CASSLRTSGLSSYNEQFF	TGTGCCAGCAGCTTAAGGACTAGCGGGCTGAGCTCCTACAATGAGCAGTTCTTC